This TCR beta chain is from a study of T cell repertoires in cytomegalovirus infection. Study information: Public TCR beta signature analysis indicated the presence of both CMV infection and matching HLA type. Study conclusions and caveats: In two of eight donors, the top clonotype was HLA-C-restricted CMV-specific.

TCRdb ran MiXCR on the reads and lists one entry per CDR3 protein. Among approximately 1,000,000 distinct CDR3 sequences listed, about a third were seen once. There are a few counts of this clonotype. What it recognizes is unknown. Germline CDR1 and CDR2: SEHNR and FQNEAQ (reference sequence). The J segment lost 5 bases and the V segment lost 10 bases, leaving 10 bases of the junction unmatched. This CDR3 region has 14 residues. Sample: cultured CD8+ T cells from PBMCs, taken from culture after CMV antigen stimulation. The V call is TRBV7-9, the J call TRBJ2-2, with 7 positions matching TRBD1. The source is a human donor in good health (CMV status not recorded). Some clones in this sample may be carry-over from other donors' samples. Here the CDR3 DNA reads TGTGCCACCCTTGCACAGGGGTGGACCGGGGAGCTGTTTTTT. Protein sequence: CATLAQGWTGELFF.